These 21 T cell receptor beta chains originate from one sample sequenced in a study of T-cell reconstitution after alpha-beta-depleted transplantation in children. Unique molecular identifiers featured in how the TCRbeta library was prepared. TCRdb re-analysed the PCR reads in MiXCR, keeping a single row per CDR3 protein. The repertoire holds about 140,000 distinct CDR3 sequences, with 7.5% to 9% as singletons. The sequenced sample was PBMCs, mostly from graft donor cells, obtained 180 days after TCRalphabeta/CD19-depleted stem cell transplant. These receptor sequences come from a female patient aged 2 to 10 who had a stem cell transplant for congenital amegakaryocytic thrombocytopenia, so the T cells may come from the graft donor.

The rearrangement links TRBV12-3 or TRBV12-4 to TRBJ1-6, with 7 bases aligning to TRBD1. The CDR3 length is 13 residues. J lost 7 bases, V lost 6 bases, and 3 bases had no gene match. The CDR3 coding sequence is TGTGCCAGCAGCCCGGACAGGAATTCACCCCTCCACTTT. Residues: CASSPDRNSPLHF.

As for this clonotype: The junction differs from germline at one of its ends, possibly a read error. The chain links TRBV5-5 to TRBJ1-2, with D maybe TRBD1 (5 bases). The CDR3 length is 17 residues. Germline V gene data show CDR1 as SGHKS and CDR2 as YYEKEE (reference sequence). The CDR3 DNA reads as TGTGCCATCAGCCCTGCTCCGGGGGACGGGATTAACTATGGCTACACCTTC. It is translated as CAISPAPGDGINYGYTF. Drawing the rest from reference TRBV5-5 and TRBJ1-2, the complete variable domain is DAGVTQSPTHLIKTRGQQVTLRCSPISGHKSVSWYQQVLGQGPQFIFQYYEKEERGRGNFPDRFSARQFPNYSSELNVNALLLGDSALYLCAISPAPGDGINYGYTFGSGTRLTVV.

This clonotype was counted ten times or more. The J gene is TRBJ2-3, the V gene TRBV5-1, with TRBD1 identical over 7 bases. Looked up from germline, CDR1 is SGHRS and CDR2 is YFSETQ. The CDR3 is 14 amino acids. Trimming removed 7 bases from V and 0 bases from J; junction bases left unmatched: 5. As DNA, the CDR3 is TGCGCCAGCTACAGGGGTACGAGCACAGATACGCAGTATTTT. The encoded protein is CASYRGTSTDTQYF.

This clonotype showed up just a few times. V gene TRBV12-3 or TRBV12-4 combines with J gene TRBJ2-5, with a weak D call TRBD2 (5 bases). The CDR3 length is 13 residues. With 5 bases removed from V and 5 bases from J, the gap between germline ends came to 12 bases. This CDR3 is CASSRGLKETQYF. CDR3 coding DNA: TGTGCCAGCAGTCGTGGACTGAAGGAGACCCAGTACTTC.

This clonotype was counted many times. The rearrangement joins TRBV3-1 to TRBJ2-1; perhaps TRBD1 as D (6 bases). The CDR3 is 12 residues long. V was shortened by 6 bases and J by 5 bases, with 8 bases between the two germline ends. From germline, CDR1 is LGHDT and CDR2 YNNKEL (reference sequence). CDR3 amino acids: CASRGTNNEQFF. The CDR3 DNA follows: TGTGCCAGCAGAGGGACAAACAATGAGCAGTTCTTC.

The table lists this clonotype with many counts. The gene calls are TRBV28 and TRBJ2-2; 7 bases match TRBD2. The V and J ends lost 7 bases and 10 bases, in that order; junction bases with no gene match: 15. The CDR3 extends over 15 amino acids. The germline gives CDR1 MDHEN, CDR2 SYDVKM. CDR3 sequence: CASIGASGQKEELFF. The CDR3 DNA reads as TGTGCCAGCATTGGGGCTAGCGGACAAAAGGAGGAGCTGTTTTTT.

This clonotype is medium-sized (0.01 to 0.1%) within its sample. Germline and junction disagree at one end, which may indicate a read error. This chain links TRBV29-1 with TRBJ2-3; D is unresolved. The CDR3 extends over 13 amino acids. Per germline, CDR1 SQVTM and CDR2 ANQGSEA. The DNA of the CDR3 is TGCAGCGTTGAAATATCCGGCACCGATACGCAGTATTTT. Amino acids: CSVEISGTDTQYF.

This clonotype was counted at least ten times. The CDR3 sequence is CASSWSGQRNTEAFF. CDR3 sequence (DNA): TGCGCCAGCAGCTGGTCGGGACAGCGGAACACTGAAGCTTTCTTT. This chain links TRBV5-1 with TRBJ1-1; 7 bases fit TRBD1. CDR3 size: 15 residues. Trimming removed 3 bases from V and 1 base from J; junction bases left unmatched: 6. Germline assignment: CDR1 SGHRS and CDR2 YFSETQ.

The chain combines TRBV12-3 or TRBV12-4 with TRBJ2-1, with D hard to call. The V end lost 3 bases, the J end lost 4 bases, and 10 bases lay between the germline ends. The CDR3 has 14 residues. CDR3 sequence: CASSLFGIYNEQFF. The CDR3 region has the DNA TGTGCCAGCAGTTTGTTCGGAATTTACAATGAGCAGTTCTTC.

This clonotype was seen repeatedly, ten times or more. V usage is TRBV20-1 and J usage is TRBJ1-1; D may be TRBD1 (5 bases). Looked up from germline, CDR1 is DFQATT and CDR2 is SNEGSKA (reference sequence). This CDR3 contains 14 residues. V was pared by 6 bases and J by 0 bases, with 14 bases between. The CDR3 here is CSANRFRLNTEAFF. CDR3 nucleotides: TGCAGTGCCAACAGGTTCCGCCTGAACACTGAAGCTTTCTTT.

This clonotype was seen a few times. The rearrangement joins TRBV9 to TRBJ2-7, with D unresolved. V shed 7 bases and J shed 3 bases, with 8 bases lying between them. CDR1 and CDR2 from the germline V gene are SGDLS and YYNGEE. This CDR3 is 11 amino acids long. CDR3 sequence: CASGSRYEQYF. CDR3 DNA sequence: TGTGCCAGCGGCTCCCGCTACGAGCAGTACTTC.

The table lists this clonotype with many counts. This chain uses TRBV4-3 with TRBJ2-1, with 11 bases that match TRBD2. J was trimmed by 6 bases and V by 3 bases; bases with no gene match: 4. The CDR3 extends over 15 amino acids. In germline, CDR1 is LGHNA, CDR2 YSLEER. CDR3 amino acids: CASSQTSGVFNEQFF. Written as DNA, the CDR3 is TGCGCCAGCAGCCAGACTAGCGGGGTTTTCAATGAGCAGTTCTTC.

At least ten counts were recorded for this clonotype. The chain couples TRBV5-1 to TRBJ1-6; 8 bases match TRBD1. The CDR3 runs 14 residues. Trimming cost V 2 bases and J 7 bases; bases outside gene matches: 2. Germline V gene data show CDR1 as SGHRS and CDR2 as YFSETQ. Here the CDR3 reads CASSLQGENSPLHF. The CDR3 nucleotides are TGCGCCAGCAGCTTACAGGGGGAAAATTCACCCCTCCACTTT.

This clonotype came up many times. The chain is built from TRBV29-1 and TRBJ2-3; 7 positions match TRBD2. CDR1 SQVTM and CDR2 ANQGSEA come from the germline V gene. Trimming took 7 bases from V and 5 from J; bases not matched to a gene: 3. The CDR3 is 11 residues long. CDR3 sequence reads: CSGGSGDTQYF. The CDR3 DNA reads as TGCAGCGGCGGGAGTGGAGATACGCAGTATTTT.

This clonotype was detected many times. The chain is built from TRBV10-3 and TRBJ2-6, with D tentatively TRBD1 (6 bases). V shed 6 bases and J shed 2 bases, with 11 bases lying between them. From germline, CDR1 is ENHRY and CDR2 SYGVKD. The CDR3 spans 15 residues. The CDR3 reads CAISPGDPGANVLTF. CDR3 nucleotides: TGTGCCATCAGCCCAGGGGATCCTGGGGCCAACGTCCTGACTTTC.

This clonotype has ten or more counts. The V call is TRBV10-3, the J call TRBJ2-3, with D tentatively TRBD2 (5 bases). V lost 10 bases to trimming and J lost 5 bases, with 10 bases between them. The CDR3 has 11 residues. The germline V gene encodes CDR1 ENHRY and CDR2 SYGVKD. DNA for the CDR3: TGTGCCACCAGCGGACGAGATACGCAGTATTTT. Its protein product is CATSGRDTQYF.

This clonotype appeared a few times. The chain joins TRBV3-1 to TRBJ2-7; 7 nucleotides agree with TRBD1. V lost 2 bases and J lost 2; bases outside the gene matches: 6. The V gene's germline CDR1 is LGHDT and CDR2 YNNKEL (reference sequence). The length of the CDR3 is 15 residues. CDR3 protein: CASSQPGQNTYEQYF. In DNA, the CDR3 is TGTGCCAGCAGCCAACCGGGACAGAATACCTACGAGCAGTACTTC.

Notes on this clonotype: One end of the junction fails to match germline, which may point to a read error. The chain carries TRBV24-1 and TRBJ2-1; D is perhaps TRBD1 or TRBD2 (5 bases each). This CDR3 spans 15 amino acids. Germline assignment: CDR1 KGHDR and CDR2 SFDVKD. The CDR3 coding sequence is TGTGCCACCAGTGGAGCAACGGGACGGTACAATGAGCACTTCTTC. Translation: CATSGATGRYNEHFF.

The chain couples TRBV3-1 to TRBJ2-5; D remains unclear. The CDR3 runs to 13 residues. V lost 3 bases, J lost 3 bases, and 8 bases lay in between. Germline CDR1 is LGHDT and CDR2 is YNNKEL (reference sequence). Here the CDR3 reads CASSQRSKETQYF. The CDR3 DNA follows: TGTGCCAGCAGCCAGCGGAGCAAAGAGACCCAGTACTTC.

V gene TRBV18 combines with J gene TRBJ2-2; TRBD1 agrees at 7 bases. In germline, CDR1 is KGHSH, CDR2 LQKENI. The CDR3 runs to 18 residues. V lost 3 bases and J lost 0; bases outside the gene matches: 10. In DNA, the CDR3 is TGTGCCAGCTCACCGATTAAACGACAGGGAGCGAACACCGGGGAGCTGTTTTTT. Protein: CASSPIKRQGANTGELFF. The full variable domain, completed using reference TRBV18 and TRBJ2-2, is NAGVMQNPRHLVRRRGQEARLRCSPMKGHSHVYWYRQLPEEGLKFMVYLQKENIIDESGMPKERFSAEFPKEGPSILRIQQVVRGDSAAYFCASSPIKRQGANTGELFFGEGSRLTVL.

This clonotype was counted at least ten times. The chain recombines TRBV20-1 with TRBJ2-1, with TRBD2 matching 8 bases. CDR1 DFQATT and CDR2 SNEGSKA come from the germline V gene (reference sequence). V shed 3 bases and J 8 bases; nucleotides not matched to a gene: 3. The CDR3 covers 12 residues. CDR3 region: CSASGGAHEQFF. The CDR3 DNA is TGCAGTGCTAGCGGGGGGGCCCATGAGCAGTTCTTC.